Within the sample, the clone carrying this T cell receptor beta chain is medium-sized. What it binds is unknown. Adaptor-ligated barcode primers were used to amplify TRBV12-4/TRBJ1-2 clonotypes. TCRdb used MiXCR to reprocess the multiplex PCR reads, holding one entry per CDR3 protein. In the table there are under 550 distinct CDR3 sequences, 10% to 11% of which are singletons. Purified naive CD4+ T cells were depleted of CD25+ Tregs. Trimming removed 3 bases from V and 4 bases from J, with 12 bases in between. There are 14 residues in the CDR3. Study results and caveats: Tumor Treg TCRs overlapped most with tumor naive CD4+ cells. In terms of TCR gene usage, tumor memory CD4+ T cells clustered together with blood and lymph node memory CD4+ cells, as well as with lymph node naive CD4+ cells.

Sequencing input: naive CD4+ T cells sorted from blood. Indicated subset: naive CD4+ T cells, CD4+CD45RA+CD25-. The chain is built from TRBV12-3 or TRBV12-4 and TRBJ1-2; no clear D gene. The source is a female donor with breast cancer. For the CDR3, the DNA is TGTGCCAGCAGTTTGGGATGGGAGGGCTATGGCTACACCTTC. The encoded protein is CASSLGWEGYGYTF.